A selection of T cell receptor beta chains follows, all from one sample in a study of T cells in tumors after PD-1 blockade. The repertoire was sequenced with immunoSEQ multiplex PCR; TCRdb's copy has only in-frame clones and lacks some. The table includes around 50,000 clones, 65% to 85% detected once. The specimen comprised PBMCs, sampled before anti-PD-1 therapy. Source of these receptors: a human donor with advanced basal cell or squamous cell carcinoma (not recorded which). The CDR3 runs from the conserved cysteine through the conserved F or W. The order of the fields is D gene, clone size, V gene, J gene, CDR3 protein, CDR3 DNA. D genes are given only for firm matches. Some rows have no size entry. The others give once, few or many, or a class for an expanded clone.

d_gene: TRBD1; abundance: -; v_gene: TRBV7-9; j_gene: TRBJ2-5; CDR3aa: CASSEGTGGTETQYF; CDR3nt: TGTGCCAGCAGCGAAGGGACAGGGGGCACGGAGACCCAGTACTTC
d_gene: -; abundance: -; v_gene: TRBV5-1; j_gene: TRBJ2-5; CDR3aa: CASSVSGGEETQYF; CDR3nt: TGCGCCAGCAGCGTGTCGGGGGGCGAAGAGACCCAGTACTTC
d_gene: TRBD2; abundance: -; v_gene: TRBV25-1; j_gene: TRBJ2-1; CDR3aa: CASRDRREGRYEQFF; CDR3nt: TGTGCCAGCAGGGATAGGAGGGAGGGTCGTTATGAGCAGTTCTTC
d_gene: -; abundance: -; v_gene: TRBV6-5; j_gene: TRBJ1-6; CDR3aa: CASSPLSGSPLHF; CDR3nt: TGTGCCAGCAGTCCACTCTCGGGTTCACCCCTCCACTTT
d_gene: -; abundance: once; v_gene: TRBV7-8; j_gene: TRBJ2-5; CDR3aa: CASSFLLETQYF; CDR3nt: TGTGCCAGCAGCTTTTTATTGGAGACCCAGTACTTC
d_gene: -; abundance: -; v_gene: TRBV18; j_gene: TRBJ1-2; CDR3aa: CASSPTQTNYGYTF; CDR3nt: TGTGCCAGCTCACCCACCCAGACTAACTATGGCTACACCTTC
d_gene: TRBD1; abundance: -; v_gene: TRBV9; j_gene: TRBJ1-2; CDR3aa: CASSHRTGHTYGYTF; CDR3nt: TGTGCCAGCAGCCACCGGACAGGGCATACCTATGGCTACACCTTC
d_gene: -; abundance: once; v_gene: TRBV27; j_gene: TRBJ1-6; CDR3aa: CASSLSIDNSPLHF; CDR3nt: TGTGCCAGCAGTTTATCCATTGATAATTCACCCCTCCACTTT
d_gene: TRBD2; abundance: -; v_gene: TRBV4-1; j_gene: TRBJ2-1; CDR3aa: CASSQPVAGGRANEQFF; CDR3nt: TGCGCCAGCAGCCAACCCGTGGCGGGAGGAAGAGCCAATGAGCAGTTCTTC
d_gene: TRBD2; abundance: -; v_gene: TRBV4-2; j_gene: TRBJ2-1; CDR3aa: CASSQDLASGRREQFF; CDR3nt: TGTGCCAGCAGCCAAGATTTGGCTAGCGGGAGACGGGAGCAGTTCTTC
d_gene: TRBD1; abundance: -; v_gene: TRBV2; j_gene: TRBJ1-5; CDR3aa: CASSPGTGNQPQHF; CDR3nt: TGTGCCAGCAGCCCCGGGACAGGGAATCAGCCCCAGCATTTT
d_gene: -; abundance: -; v_gene: TRBV29-1; j_gene: TRBJ2-3; CDR3aa: CSPRIGTDTQYF; CDR3nt: TGCAGCCCTAGGATCGGCACAGATACGCAGTATTTT
d_gene: TRBD1; abundance: once; v_gene: TRBV6-5; j_gene: TRBJ2-4; CDR3aa: CASTKGAGIQYF; CDR3nt: TGTGCCAGCACAAAGGGGGCTGGGATTCAGTACTTC
d_gene: TRBD1; abundance: -; v_gene: TRBV7-8; j_gene: TRBJ2-1; CDR3aa: CASSLGQGANNEQFF; CDR3nt: TGTGCCAGCAGCTTAGGGCAGGGGGCTAACAATGAGCAGTTCTTC
d_gene: -; abundance: -; v_gene: TRBV24-1; j_gene: TRBJ2-2; CDR3aa: CATSDLGGASAYTGELFF; CDR3nt: TGTGCCACCAGTGATTTGGGCGGGGCTAGCGCGTACACCGGGGAGCTGTTTTTT
d_gene: TRBD1; abundance: -; v_gene: TRBV5-1; j_gene: TRBJ2-6; CDR3aa: CASSLLQGASGANVLTF; CDR3nt: TGCGCCAGCAGCTTGTTACAGGGGGCTTCTGGGGCCAACGTCCTGACTTTC
d_gene: TRBD1; abundance: -; v_gene: TRBV6-1; j_gene: TRBJ2-1; CDR3aa: CASSEPGQGNNEQFF; CDR3nt: TGTGCCAGCAGTGAGCCGGGACAGGGGAACAATGAGCAGTTCTTC
d_gene: -; abundance: -; v_gene: TRBV27; j_gene: TRBJ1-2; CDR3aa: CASISQGGGYTF; CDR3nt: TGTGCCAGCATCTCGCAGGGTGGTGGCTACACCTTC
d_gene: -; abundance: -; v_gene: TRBV9; j_gene: TRBJ2-7; CDR3aa: CASSVGERSYEQYF; CDR3nt: TGTGCCAGCAGCGTCGGGGAGCGCTCCTACGAGCAGTACTTC
d_gene: -; abundance: -; v_gene: TRBV5-1; j_gene: TRBJ2-3; CDR3aa: CASSPTTPGPTDTQYF; CDR3nt: TGCGCCAGCAGCCCGACAACCCCCGGGCCCACAGATACGCAGTATTTT
d_gene: TRBD1; abundance: -; v_gene: TRBV19; j_gene: TRBJ2-1; CDR3aa: CASSDRAFSYNEQFF; CDR3nt: TGTGCCAGCAGCGACAGGGCCTTCTCCTACAATGAGCAGTTCTTC
d_gene: TRBD1; abundance: -; v_gene: TRBV7-8; j_gene: TRBJ1-5; CDR3aa: CASSLTGTANQPQHF; CDR3nt: TGTGCCAGCAGCTTAACCGGGACAGCAAATCAGCCCCAGCATTTT
d_gene: TRBD2; abundance: -; v_gene: TRBV5-1; j_gene: TRBJ2-7; CDR3aa: CASSLVSAGEGYEQYF; CDR3nt: TGCGCCAGCAGCTTGGTCTCAGCGGGGGAGGGCTACGAGCAGTACTTC
d_gene: TRBD1; abundance: medium-sized; v_gene: TRBV5-1; j_gene: TRBJ1-2; CDR3aa: CASSLDLGDRIGGYTF; CDR3nt: TGCGCCAGCAGCTTGGACCTGGGGGACAGGATTGGTGGCTACACCTTC
d_gene: TRBD1; abundance: -; v_gene: TRBV7-8; j_gene: TRBJ1-1; CDR3aa: CASSFRGQRATEAFF; CDR3nt: TGTGCCAGCAGCTTCAGGGGGCAGCGTGCCACTGAAGCTTTCTTT
d_gene: -; abundance: once; v_gene: TRBV15; j_gene: TRBJ1-3; CDR3aa: CATRGVGNRNTIYF; CDR3nt: TGTGCCACCCGTGGGGTTGGGAATCGAAACACCATATATTTT
d_gene: -; abundance: few; v_gene: TRBV13; j_gene: TRBJ2-3; CDR3aa: CASSLAVNTQYF; CDR3nt: TGTGCCAGCAGCTTAGCGGTGAATACGCAGTATTTT
d_gene: -; abundance: few; v_gene: TRBV5-8; j_gene: TRBJ1-6; CDR3aa: CASSLVGMPLHF; CDR3nt: TGTGCCAGCAGCTTGGTGGGAATGCCCCTCCACTTT
d_gene: -; abundance: few; v_gene: TRBV28; j_gene: TRBJ2-7; CDR3aa: CASSLLDLNYEQYF; CDR3nt: TGTGCCAGCAGTTTACTAGACCTAAACTACGAGCAGTACTTC
d_gene: -; abundance: once; v_gene: TRBV3-1/TRBV3-2; j_gene: TRBJ2-3; CDR3aa: CASSRLSGGVADTQYF; CDR3nt: TGTGCCAGCAGCCGGCTGTCTGGGGGTGTGGCAGATACGCAGTATTTT
d_gene: -; abundance: once; v_gene: TRBV7-9; j_gene: TRBJ2-3; CDR3aa: CASSFSLGGTGTDTQYF; CDR3nt: TGTGCCAGCAGCTTCAGTTTAGGGGGGACGGGCACAGATACGCAGTATTTT
d_gene: -; abundance: -; v_gene: TRBV5-1; j_gene: TRBJ2-2; CDR3aa: CASSENNMNTGELFF; CDR3nt: TGCGCCAGCAGCGAAAACAACATGAACACCGGGGAGCTGTTTTTT
d_gene: TRBD2; abundance: -; v_gene: TRBV19; j_gene: TRBJ2-2; CDR3aa: CASGAGGLNTGELFF; CDR3nt: TGTGCCAGTGGGGCGGGGGGATTGAACACCGGGGAGCTGTTTTTT
d_gene: TRBD1; abundance: once; v_gene: TRBV28; j_gene: TRBJ2-5; CDR3aa: CASSFPRSGTGEETQYF; CDR3nt: TGTGCCAGCAGTTTCCCACGCTCCGGGACAGGGGAAGAGACCCAGTACTTC
d_gene: -; abundance: -; v_gene: TRBV9; j_gene: TRBJ2-1; CDR3aa: CASSVEVGLGRRGSYNEQFF; CDR3nt: TGTGCCAGCAGCGTAGAGGTGGGGCTAGGCCGGAGGGGCTCCTACAATGAGCAGTTCTTC
d_gene: TRBD2; abundance: -; v_gene: TRBV3-1/TRBV3-2; j_gene: TRBJ2-2; CDR3aa: CASSQNGRGTTGELFF; CDR3nt: TGTGCCAGCAGCCAAAATGGGCGGGGGACCACCGGGGAGCTGTTTTTT
d_gene: -; abundance: many; v_gene: TRBV10-3; j_gene: TRBJ2-7; CDR3aa: CAISESSGIEYEQYF; CDR3nt: TGTGCCATCAGTGAGTCGAGTGGCATCGAATACGAGCAGTACTTC
d_gene: -; abundance: few; v_gene: TRBV6-2/TRBV6-3; j_gene: TRBJ2-7; CDR3aa: CASSSGPVYEQYF; CDR3nt: TGTGCCAGCAGCTCGGGGCCCGTCTACGAGCAGTACTTC
d_gene: -; abundance: -; v_gene: TRBV5-1; j_gene: TRBJ1-2; CDR3aa: CASYREPRDGYTF; CDR3nt: TGCGCCAGCTACAGGGAACCCCGCGATGGCTACACCTTC
d_gene: -; abundance: -; v_gene: TRBV15; j_gene: TRBJ2-3; CDR3aa: CATGFQIGVRTDTQYF; CDR3nt: TGTGCCACCGGGTTCCAAATAGGGGTTCGCACAGATACGCAGTATTTT
d_gene: TRBD2; abundance: once; v_gene: TRBV6-9; j_gene: TRBJ2-2; CDR3aa: CASSALGTSGGITGELFF; CDR3nt: TGTGCCAGCAGTGCATTAGGGACTAGCGGGGGGATCACCGGGGAGCTGTTTTTT
d_gene: -; abundance: few; v_gene: TRBV7-6; j_gene: TRBJ1-2; CDR3aa: CASSSTANYGYTF; CDR3nt: TGTGCCAGCAGCTCTACAGCTAACTATGGCTACACCTTC
d_gene: -; abundance: -; v_gene: TRBV7-9; j_gene: TRBJ2-2; CDR3aa: CASSNYDGFPAGELFF; CDR3nt: TGTGCCAGCAGCAATTACGACGGGTTCCCCGCCGGGGAGCTGTTTTTT
d_gene: TRBD1; abundance: -; v_gene: TRBV7-2; j_gene: TRBJ2-7; CDR3aa: CASSLGTGVLWSYEQYF; CDR3nt: TGTGCCAGCAGCTTGGGGACAGGGGTCCTATGGAGCTACGAGCAGTACTTC
d_gene: TRBD2; abundance: -; v_gene: TRBV4-1; j_gene: TRBJ2-7; CDR3aa: CASSQDSSGRSYEQYF; CDR3nt: TGCGCCAGCAGCCAAGATAGTAGCGGGAGGAGCTACGAGCAGTACTTC
d_gene: -; abundance: once; v_gene: TRBV27; j_gene: TRBJ2-7; CDR3aa: CASSLSSGVNYEQYF; CDR3nt: TGTGCCAGCAGTTTATCGTCTGGGGTCAACTACGAGCAGTACTTC
d_gene: -; abundance: -; v_gene: TRBV18; j_gene: TRBJ2-3; CDR3aa: CASSPPTGMVGTDTQYF; CDR3nt: TGTGCCAGCTCACCACCTACAGGGATGGTTGGCACAGATACGCAGTATTTT
d_gene: -; abundance: -; v_gene: TRBV14; j_gene: TRBJ1-1; CDR3aa: CASSQGRSRGWNTEAFF; CDR3nt: TGTGCCAGCAGCCAAGGACGGTCGAGGGGATGGAACACTGAAGCTTTCTTT
d_gene: TRBD2; abundance: -; v_gene: TRBV29-1; j_gene: TRBJ2-5; CDR3aa: CSVELAGRDETQYF; CDR3nt: TGCAGCGTTGAACTAGCGGGACGGGATGAGACCCAGTACTTC
d_gene: TRBD1; abundance: once; v_gene: TRBV11-1; j_gene: TRBJ1-1; CDR3aa: CASSPGQGRNTEAFF; CDR3nt: TGTGCCAGCAGCCCTGGACAGGGGCGGAACACTGAAGCTTTCTTT
d_gene: -; abundance: once; v_gene: TRBV3-1/TRBV3-2; j_gene: TRBJ2-2; CDR3aa: CASSQGYKRTGELFF; CDR3nt: TGTGCCAGCAGCCAAGGCTATAAGCGGACCGGGGAGCTGTTTTTT
d_gene: TRBD2; abundance: -; v_gene: TRBV24-1; j_gene: TRBJ2-5; CDR3aa: CATSDSAGGSQETQYF; CDR3nt: TGTGCCACCAGTGATTCGGCGGGAGGATCCCAAGAGACCCAGTACTTC
d_gene: -; abundance: -; v_gene: TRBV5-1; j_gene: TRBJ1-4; CDR3aa: CASSRDGEKLFF; CDR3nt: TGCGCCAGCAGCCGGGACGGGGAAAAACTGTTTTTT
d_gene: -; abundance: -; v_gene: TRBV28; j_gene: TRBJ1-2; CDR3aa: CASCAGAGENGYTF; CDR3nt: TGTGCCAGCTGCGCCGGGGCAGGGGAAAATGGCTACACCTTC